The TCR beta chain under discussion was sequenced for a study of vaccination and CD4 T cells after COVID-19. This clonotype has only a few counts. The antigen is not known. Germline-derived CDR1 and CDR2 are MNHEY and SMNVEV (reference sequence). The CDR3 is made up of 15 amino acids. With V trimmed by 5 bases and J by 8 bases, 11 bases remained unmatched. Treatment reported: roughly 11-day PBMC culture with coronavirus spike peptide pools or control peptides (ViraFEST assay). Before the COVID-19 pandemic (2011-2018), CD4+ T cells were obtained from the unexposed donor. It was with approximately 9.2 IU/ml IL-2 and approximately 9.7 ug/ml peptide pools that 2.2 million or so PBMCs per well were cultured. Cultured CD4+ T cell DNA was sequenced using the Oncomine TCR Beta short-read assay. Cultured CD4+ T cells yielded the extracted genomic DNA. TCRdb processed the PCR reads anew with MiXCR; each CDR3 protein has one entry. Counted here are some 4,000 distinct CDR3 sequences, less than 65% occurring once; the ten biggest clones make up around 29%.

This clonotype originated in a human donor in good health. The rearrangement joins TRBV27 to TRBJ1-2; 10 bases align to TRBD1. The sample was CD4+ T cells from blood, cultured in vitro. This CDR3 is CASSPSPDRGGGYTF. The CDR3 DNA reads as TGTGCCAGCAGTCCCTCGCCGGACAGGGGGGGCGGCTACACCTTC.